The 23 T cell receptor beta chains below all came from one sample that was sequenced in a study of Graves' ophthalmopathy and Graves' hyperthyroidism. Amplification of TCR beta CDR3 regions used RNA transcripts. A first-round RT-PCR used HTBI primers, followed by a second-round multiplex PCR. TCRdb fed the multiplex PCR reads into MiXCR, producing one record per CDR3 protein. The sample shows approximately 460,000 distinct CDR3 sequences, about an eighth of them seen only once. Sequenced material: blood. The receptors stem from a woman in her 30s with Graves' ophthalmopathy.

This clonotype was observed many times. The chain joins TRBV28 to TRBJ2-6; no clear D. Germline CDR1 reads MDHEN; CDR2 reads SYDVKM. CDR3 length: 19 residues. V was clipped by 3 bases and J by 2 bases, with 20 bases between them. CDR3 sequence: CASSFSGPERLTGANVLTF. CDR3 sequence (DNA): TGTGCCAGCAGTTTCTCCGGACCTGAGAGGCTCACTGGGGCCAACGTCCTGACTTTC. Variable domain in full (rest from reference TRBV28 and TRBJ2-6): DVKVTQSSRYLVKRTGEKVFLECVQDMDHENMFWYRQDPGLGLRLIYFSYDVKMKEKGDIPEGYSVSREKKERFSLILESASTNQTSMYLCASSFSGPERLTGANVLTFGAGSRLTVL.

There are many counts of this clonotype. V gene TRBV10-2 combines with J gene TRBJ1-1; D gene unclear. The CDR3 consists of 14 residues. Germline assignment: CDR1 WSHSY and CDR2 SAAADI. The V end lost 6 bases, the J end lost 1 base, and 12 bases lay between the germline ends. The CDR3 DNA reads TGCGCCAGCAGAGCGGGGAGTTCGAACACTGAAGCTTTCTTT. It is translated as CASRAGSSNTEAFF.

This clonotype was detected once. The chain combines TRBV12-3 or TRBV12-4 with TRBJ1-1, with 7 bases aligning to TRBD1. V gave up 7 bases and J gave up 1 base; unmatched junction bases: 9. The CDR3 runs 15 residues. CDR3 nucleotide sequence: TGTGCCAGCACCTCGACAGGGTCGGGGAACACTGAAGCTTTCTTT. Protein: CASTSTGSGNTEAFF.

This chain links TRBV19 with TRBJ1-1; D might be TRBD1 (5 bases). Germline V gives CDR1 LNHDA, CDR2 SQIVND (reference sequence). Between the trimmed V and J ends, which lost 1 base and 1 base, there was a span of 7 bases. The CDR3 length is 14 residues. For the CDR3, the DNA is TGTGCCAGTAGTATAGCGGGGGGGAACACTGAAGCTTTCTTT. It yields the protein CASSIAGGNTEAFF.

This clonotype appeared a few times. This chain connects TRBV3-1 to TRBJ1-1, with TRBD1 as a possible D gene (6 bases). The V gene lost 4 bases and the J gene lost 0 bases, with 18 bases spanning the gap. The CDR3 totals 17 residues. Germline V CDR1 and CDR2: LGHDT, YNNKEL (reference sequence). This CDR3 is CASSPFRDTGMNTEAFF. The CDR3 coding sequence is TGTGCCAGCAGCCCCTTCCGGGACACGGGAATGAACACTGAAGCTTTCTTT.

The V call is TRBV12-3 or TRBV12-4, the J call TRBJ2-7, with no clear D. V dropped 4 bases and J dropped 6 bases, with 7 bases sitting between them. The CDR3 has 11 amino acids. The CDR3 region is CASSWGREQYF. CDR3 nucleotides: TGTGCCAGCAGTTGGGGTCGCGAGCAGTACTTC.

There are many counts of this clonotype. The CDR3 region is CASSLVAAYIAKNIQYF. As DNA, the CDR3 is TGTGCCAGCAGCTTAGTGGCGGCCTATATAGCCAAAAACATTCAGTACTTC. The chain carries TRBV7-2 and TRBJ2-4; D unclear. V lost 1 base to trimming and J lost 0 bases, with 13 bases between them. The CDR3 consists of 17 residues. Germline V gene sequence: CDR1 SGHTA, CDR2 FQGNSA.

This clonotype was detected many times. V and J are TRBV18 and TRBJ2-5; D may be TRBD1 or TRBD2 (5 bases each). The germline V gene has CDR1 KGHSH and CDR2 LQKENI. V was clipped by 0 bases and J by 3 bases, with 17 bases between them. The CDR3 runs 17 residues. CDR3 sequence (DNA): TGTGCCAGCTCACCACCAGGGAGAGGGGCCCGAAAAGAGACCCAGTACTTC. Encoded protein: CASSPPGRGARKETQYF.

The chain carries TRBV7-9 and TRBJ2-2; 7 positions match TRBD2. CDR1 SEHNR and CDR2 FQNEAQ come from the germline V gene (reference sequence). After removal of 8 bases from V and 2 bases from J, the junction contained 8 bases not matched to a gene. The CDR3 sequence is 15 residues long. The chain's CDR3 is CASPGAGANTGELFF. The CDR3 nucleotides read TGTGCCAGCCCTGGGGCGGGAGCTAACACCGGGGAGCTGTTTTTT.

The V and J genes are TRBV6-1 and TRBJ2-7; TRBD1 aligns across 11 bases. The CDR3 is 16 residues long. Germline CDR1 and CDR2: MNHNS and SASEGT. Germline trimming cut 2 bases from V and 4 bases from J; bases unmatched to any gene: 7. The CDR3 sequence is CASSELDGDRGYEQYF. The DNA of the CDR3 is TGTGCCAGCAGTGAACTTGACGGGGACAGGGGGTACGAGCAGTACTTC.

This clonotype appeared many times. The chain has TRBV24-1 and TRBJ2-2; 7 nucleotides agree with TRBD2. This CDR3 is built from 17 residues. The trim removed 9 bases at V and 0 bases at J, leaving 12 bases unmatched. Per the germline V gene, CDR1 is KGHDR and CDR2 is SFDVKD. The chain's CDR3 is CATSSARGDANTGELFF. CDR3 sequence (DNA): TGTGCCACCTCCAGTGCCCGGGGGGACGCGAACACCGGGGAGCTGTTTTTT.

At least ten counts were recorded for this clonotype. The chain links TRBV4-1 to TRBJ1-5; D gene unclear. V was trimmed by 3 bases and J by 4 bases, leaving 13 bases between them. The CDR3 contains 15 residues. Germline lookup yields CDR1 MGHRA and CDR2 YSYEKL. Written as DNA, the CDR3 is TGCGCCAGCAGCCAGTTCGCGGACTCAAATCAGCCCCAGCATTTT. Its protein is CASSQFADSNQPQHF.

Many counts were recorded for this clonotype. Relative to the germline gene, one junction end is altered; a read error may explain this. The chain combines TRBV6-1 with TRBJ1-5; the D is unclear. The germline CDR1 and CDR2 sequences are MNHNS and SASEGT. There are 15 residues in the CDR3. This CDR3 reads CVSSVYLDSNQPQHF. The CDR3 DNA reads TGTGTCAGCAGTGTCTACTTGGATAGCAATCAGCCCCAGCATTTT.

The sample holds many counts of this clonotype. The V and J genes are TRBV6-1 and TRBJ2-7; no firm D call. V was pared by 5 bases and J by 5 bases, with 16 bases between. This CDR3 has 14 residues. Germline values: CDR1 MNHNS, CDR2 SASEGT. This CDR3 is CASSPGSPSNEQYF. The CDR3 DNA is TGTGCCAGCAGTCCCGGGTCCCCAAGTAACGAGCAGTACTTC.

This clonotype was picked up many times. The chain uses TRBV6-5 and TRBJ1-5; D might be TRBD1 (5 bases). Trimming left V 4 bases short and J 3 bases short, with 16 bases between. This CDR3 is 16 amino acids long. Germline V CDR1 and CDR2: MNHEY, SVGAGI. The CDR3 sequence is CASSSDLRGINQPQHF. The CDR3 region has the DNA TGTGCCAGCAGTTCCGACCTTAGGGGTATCAATCAGCCCCAGCATTTT.

There are many counts of this clonotype. V usage is TRBV28 and J usage is TRBJ2-7, with TRBD1 identical over 10 bases. Germline-derived CDR1 and CDR2 are MDHEN and SYDVKM. The CDR3 contains 13 residues. V was pared by 6 bases and J by 6 bases, with 5 bases of the junction left unmatched. Written as DNA, the CDR3 is TGTGCCAGCAGCCATGGACAGGGGGTCGAGCAGTACTTC. It is translated as CASSHGQGVEQYF.

This clonotype was seen repeatedly, ten times or more. V usage is TRBV30 and J usage is TRBJ1-3; D perhaps matches TRBD1 (5 bases). V lost 4 bases and J lost 3, with 16 bases in between. The CDR3 is made up of 15 amino acids. Germline V gene data show CDR1 as GTSNPN and CDR2 as SVGIG (reference sequence). CDR3 sequence: CAWNLYQGGGNTIYF. DNA for the CDR3: TGTGCCTGGAACTTATACCAGGGTGGTGGAAACACCATATATTTT.

This clonotype was observed at least ten times. The chain combines TRBV9 with TRBJ1-1, with D perhaps matching TRBD1 (5 bases). V was shortened by 0 bases and J by 5 bases, with 11 bases between the two germline ends. The CDR3 has 14 amino acids. The germline V gene has CDR1 SGDLS and CDR2 YYNGEE. CDR3 in amino acids: CASSVGSEGTEAFF. CDR3 bases: TGTGCCAGCAGCGTAGGATCTGAGGGGACTGAAGCTTTCTTT. Full variable domain (rest looked up from reference TRBV9 and TRBJ1-1): DSGVTQTPKHLITATGQRVTLRCSPRSGDLSVYWYQQSLDQGLQFLIQYYNGEERAKGNILERFSAQQFPDLHSELNLSSLELGDSALYFCASSVGSEGTEAFFGQGTRLTVV.

This clonotype was seen at least ten times. This chain links TRBV9 with TRBJ2-2, with TRBD1 matching 8 bases. This CDR3 spans 14 amino acids. The J segment lost 4 bases and the V segment lost 5 bases, leaving 4 bases of the junction unmatched. Per germline, CDR1 SGDLS and CDR2 YYNGEE. The CDR3 nucleotides read TGTGCCAGCAGGGGGGACAGGCTCACCGGGGAGCTGTTTTTT. Translation gives CASRGDRLTGELFF.

This clonotype was picked up many times. CDR3 nucleotide sequence: TGCAGTGCTAAGTTCTCGGGGGGACACGAGCAGTACTTC. Protein product: CSAKFSGGHEQYF. This chain joins TRBV20-1 and TRBJ2-7; 7 bases agree with TRBD2. V shed 4 bases and J 5 bases; nucleotides not matched to a gene: 8. CDR3 length equals 13 residues. The germline V gene has CDR1 DFQATT and CDR2 SNEGSKA (reference sequence).

This clonotype was counted between two and nine times. Here the CDR3 DNA reads TGCGCCAGCAGCCCCCGGACAGATGAAGCTTTCTTT. Residues: CASSPRTDEAFF. The chain uses TRBV4-1 and TRBJ1-1; TRBD1 is a possible D gene (6 bases). This CDR3 comprises 12 residues. Germline V gene sequence: CDR1 MGHRA, CDR2 YSYEKL. V shed 4 bases and J shed 7 bases, with 10 bases lying between them.

This clonotype has at least ten counts. This chain uses TRBV11-3 with TRBJ1-2, with TRBD1 matching over 7 bases. The germline gives CDR1 SGHNT, CDR2 YENEEA. The CDR3 spans 12 residues. V shed 5 bases, J shed 8 bases, and the junction held 5 bases outside the gene matches. In DNA, the CDR3 is TGTGCCAGCAGCCCCGGGACAGCCGGCTACACCTTC. This encodes CASSPGTAGYTF.

To note about this clonotype: A read error is possible here, since a much larger clone lies one base away. The chain joins TRBV19 to TRBJ1-6, with D possibly matching TRBD1 (6 bases). From germline, CDR1 is LNHDA and CDR2 SQIVND (reference sequence). The CDR3 is made up of 14 amino acids. This chain's CDR3 is CASSTGTRNSHLHF. The CDR3 DNA reads as TGTGCCAGTAGTACCGGGACACGGAATTCACACCTCCACTTT.